These 22 T cell receptor beta chains were sequenced from one sample in a study of shared clonotypes between healthy human individuals. Terminally differentiated effector memory CD45RA+ cells were excluded from the naive CD8 cells, which were CD45RO-negative and positively selected for CCR7. Assay used: immunoSEQ multiplex PCR; TCRdb lists only in-frame clones, some missing. The table shows 800,000 to 950,000 clones, with about 97% occurring only once. The sample was naive CD8+ T cells sorted from blood. Every receptor here comes from a young man in good health.

The chain is built from TRBV28 and TRBJ1-2; D unresolved. CDR1 is MDHEN, CDR2 SYDVKM, per germline. Trimming left V 7 bases short and J 5 bases short, with 20 bases between. The CDR3 runs 15 residues. CDR3 amino acids: CASTKVGWHLYGYTF. DNA for the CDR3: TGTGCCAGCACAAAGGTTGGTTGGCACCTATATGGCTACACCTTC.

The CDR3 loop is CASSYGPDEAFF. The CDR3 DNA reads as TGTGCCAGTAGCTACGGCCCCGATGAAGCTTTCTTT. This chain uses TRBV19 with TRBJ1-1, with D unresolved. The CDR3 spans 12 residues. In germline, CDR1 is LNHDA, CDR2 SQIVND (reference sequence). V gave up 6 bases and J gave up 7 bases, with 12 bases separating them.

This chain links TRBV5-8 with TRBJ2-7; tentatively, D is TRBD2 (5 bases). The CDR3 spans 14 residues. Looked up from germline, CDR1 is SGHTS and CDR2 is YDEGEE. The V gene lost 3 bases and the J gene lost 1 base, with 11 bases spanning the gap. CDR3: CASSSRTLSYEQYF. CDR3 DNA: TGTGCCAGCAGCTCGAGGACTCTATCCTACGAGCAGTACTTC.

V is TRBV7-9 and J is TRBJ1-1, with D possibly matching TRBD1 (6 bases). This CDR3 has 17 residues. Trimming removed 5 bases from V and 1 base from J, with 20 bases in between. CDR1 and CDR2 (germline): SEHNR, FQNEAQ (reference sequence). The CDR3 DNA follows: TGTGCCAGCAGCGCTGACAGGCTCTGGCCCGGGAACACTGAAGCTTTCTTT. Its translation: CASSADRLWPGNTEAFF.

The V and J genes are TRBV5-4 and TRBJ2-3, with D maybe TRBD1 (5 bases). CDR1 and CDR2 (germline): SGHNT, YYREEE (reference sequence). This CDR3 spans 14 amino acids. V was shortened by 4 bases and J by 1 base, with 10 bases between the two germline ends. Written as DNA, the CDR3 is TGTGCCAGCAGCCGACAGTACCGCACAGATACGCAGTATTTT. Its translation: CASSRQYRTDTQYF.

This clone has only one observation. J is TRBJ1-2 and V is TRBV7-9; maybe TRBD1 (6 bases). The CDR3 consists of 12 residues. The ends were cut back, 7 bases at V and 7 bases at J, with 13 bases in the middle. Germline V lookup: CDR1 SEHNR, CDR2 FQNEAQ (reference sequence). The CDR3 sequence: CASTSGDLGYTF. CDR3 nucleotides: TGTGCCAGCACCTCAGGGGATCTTGGCTACACCTTC.

The chain couples TRBV18 to TRBJ2-5; 9 bases fit TRBD2. The CDR3 covers 17 residues. V shed 2 bases and J 7 bases; nucleotides not matched to a gene: 14. Germline V CDR1 and CDR2: KGHSH, LQKENI. The CDR3 region is CASSPTDYSGSGRTQYF. The CDR3 nucleotides are TGTGCCAGCTCACCAACGGACTATAGCGGGAGTGGGAGGACCCAGTACTTC.

The J gene is TRBJ2-7, the V gene TRBV5-1; D is possibly TRBD2 (6 bases). V lost 0 bases to trimming and J lost 7 bases, with 11 bases between them. Germline CDR1 reads SGHRS; CDR2 reads YFSETQ. The CDR3 extends over 13 amino acids. The CDR3 DNA is TGCGCCAGCAGCTTGGGTCTAGCGAAAGAGCAGTACTTC. Translated: CASSLGLAKEQYF. The variable domain in full, completed from reference TRBV5-1 and TRBJ2-7, reads KAGVTQTPRYLIKTRGQQVTLSCSPISGHRSVSWYQQTPGQGLQFLFEYFSETQRNKGNFPGRFSGRQFSNSRSEMNVSTLELGDSALYLCASSLGLAKEQYFGPGTRLTVT.

The chain uses TRBV7-7 and TRBJ2-2; D is possibly TRBD2 (5 bases). This CDR3 spans 11 amino acids. The germline V gene has CDR1 SSHAT and CDR2 FNYEAQ (reference sequence). The V and J ends lost 11 bases and 5 bases respectively, with 9 bases between them. The DNA of the CDR3 is TGTGCCTTCGGGGAAACCGGGGAGCTGTTTTTT. Translated, it gives CAFGETGELFF.

The chain has TRBV7-9 and TRBJ1-1, with D possibly TRBD1 on 5 matching bases. Trimming took 6 bases from V and 1 from J, leaving 15 bases between them. CDR3 length: 15 amino acids. CDR1 is SEHNR and CDR2 is FQNEAQ in the germline V gene (reference sequence). The CDR3: CASRPKGPQNTEAFF. CDR3 sequence (DNA): TGTGCCAGCAGACCCAAGGGACCGCAGAACACTGAAGCTTTCTTT. The whole variable domain, remainder taken from reference TRBV7-9 and TRBJ1-1, is DTGVSQNPRHKITKRGQNVTFRCDPISEHNRLYWYRQTLGQGPEFLTYFQNEAQLEKSRLLSDRFSAERPKGSFSTLEIQRTEQGDSAMYLCASRPKGPQNTEAFFGQGTRLTVV.

The chain has TRBV7-2 and TRBJ2-7; D is uncertain. The CDR3 totals 11 residues. Trimming left V 4 bases short and J 4 bases short, with 5 bases between. CDR1 and CDR2 (germline): SGHTA, FQGNSA. The CDR3 sequence is CASSYQYEQYF. The CDR3 coding sequence is TGTGCCAGCAGCTACCAGTACGAGCAGTACTTC.

This chain joins TRBV5-5 and TRBJ1-3; 9 nucleotides agree with TRBD1. The CDR3 sequence is 15 residues long. After removal of 4 bases from V and 4 bases from J, the junction contained 6 bases not matched to a gene. In germline, CDR1 is SGHKS, CDR2 YYEKEE (reference sequence). CDR3 bases: TGTGCCAGCAGCCCGCGGACAGGGGTGGGAAACACCATATATTTT. Translated, it gives CASSPRTGVGNTIYF.

J is TRBJ2-7 and V is TRBV7-2, with D maybe TRBD1 (5 bases). The CDR3 totals 16 residues. V was clipped by 1 base and J by 5 bases, with 18 bases between them. Germline V lookup: CDR1 SGHTA, CDR2 FQGNSA. The CDR3 here is CASSLGASGYWDEQYF. CDR3 bases: TGTGCCAGCAGCTTAGGGGCGTCAGGGTACTGGGACGAGCAGTACTTC.

The V and J genes are TRBV9 and TRBJ2-7, with D possibly TRBD2 on 6 matching bases. The CDR3 sequence is 18 residues long. With 0 bases removed from V and 3 bases from J, the gap between germline ends came to 22 bases. From germline, CDR1 is SGDLS and CDR2 YYNGEE. The CDR3 reads CASSVGAHDVGRDYEQYF. The CDR3 DNA sequence: TGTGCCAGCAGCGTAGGGGCGCATGACGTCGGGAGAGACTACGAGCAGTACTTC.

V usage is TRBV27 and J usage is TRBJ2-2; maybe TRBD1 (5 bases). The ends were cut back, 5 bases at V and 2 bases at J, with 15 bases in the middle. From germline, CDR1 is MNHEY and CDR2 SMNVEV (reference sequence). This CDR3 is built from 16 residues. The CDR3 spells CASSVRGQLNTGELFF. The CDR3, as DNA: TGTGCCAGCAGTGTCCGCGGACAACTCAACACCGGGGAGCTGTTTTTT.

The chain has TRBV5-4 and TRBJ2-7; D perhaps matches TRBD2 (5 bases). The CDR3 has 18 amino acids. Germline values: CDR1 SGHNT, CDR2 YYREEE (reference sequence). V was shortened by 0 bases and J by 3 bases, with 22 bases between the two germline ends. CDR3 sequence reads: CASSLVMGRHGNRYEQYF. CDR3 nucleotides: TGTGCCAGCAGCTTGGTCATGGGTCGTCACGGGAACCGCTACGAGCAGTACTTC.

The chain joins TRBV5-5 to TRBJ2-3, with unresolved D. Per the germline V gene, CDR1 is SGHKS and CDR2 is YYEKEE (reference sequence). The CDR3 spans 13 residues. Trimming removed 0 bases at V and 2 bases at J, with 4 bases between. This CDR3 reads CASSLAITDTQYF. The CDR3 nucleotides read TGTGCCAGCAGCTTGGCGATCACAGATACGCAGTATTTT.

About this clone itself: The junction and the germline gene differ at one end; a read error may be behind it. This rearrangement joins TRBV7-6 to TRBJ2-2, with D possibly TRBD1 on 5 matching bases. CDR3 length equals 13 residues. Germline V gene lookup returns CDR1 SGHVS and CDR2 FNYEAQ. This CDR3 is CASSLGDTGELFF. The CDR3 region has the DNA TGTGCCAGCAGTTTAGGGGACACCGGGGAGCTGTTTTTT. The whole variable domain, filled in from reference TRBV7-6 and TRBJ2-2, reads GAGVSQSPRYKVTKRGQDVALRCDPISGHVSLYWYRQALGQGPEFLTYFNYEAQQDKSGLPNDRFSAERPEGSISTLTIQRTEQRDSAMYRCASSLGDTGELFFGEGSRLTVL.

This clone was observed a single time. V usage is TRBV7-9 and J usage is TRBJ2-7; TRBD1 aligns across 8 bases. In germline, CDR1 is SEHNR, CDR2 FQNEAQ (reference sequence). There are 13 residues in the CDR3. Trimming cost V 3 bases and J 6 bases; bases outside gene matches: 4. The CDR3 DNA is TGTGCCAGCAGCTTCCCAGGGGGCCCCGAGCAGTACTTC. As protein: CASSFPGGPEQYF. Full variable domain (rest looked up from reference TRBV7-9 and TRBJ2-7): DTGVSQNPRHKITKRGQNVTFRCDPISEHNRLYWYRQTLGQGPEFLTYFQNEAQLEKSRLLSDRFSAERPKGSFSTLEIQRTEQGDSAMYLCASSFPGGPEQYFGPGTRLTVT.

The CDR3 DNA reads TGTGCCAGCAGCTCCCCTTTTGGGGGCGGGAGGGGGACCGGGGAGCTGTTTTTT. Its protein is CASSSPFGGGRGTGELFF. This chain joins TRBV7-8 and TRBJ2-2; 9 nucleotides line up with TRBD2. V lost 4 bases, J lost 5 bases, and 14 bases stayed unmatched. This CDR3 is 18 amino acids long. From germline, CDR1 is SGHVS and CDR2 FQNEAQ.

The chain recombines TRBV9 with TRBJ2-5, with D perhaps assigned TRBD1 or TRBD2 (5 bases each). Germline lookup yields CDR1 SGDLS and CDR2 YYNGEE. The CDR3 sequence is 14 residues long. V lost 2 bases to trimming and J lost 2 bases, with 10 bases between them. The CDR3 nucleotides read TGTGCCAGCAGCGTGGGGACCAGACAAGAGACCCAGTACTTC. Encoded protein: CASSVGTRQETQYF.

The chain is built from TRBV5-1 and TRBJ2-1, with D maybe TRBD1 (6 bases). The germline gives CDR1 SGHRS, CDR2 YFSETQ. Trimming shortened V by 3 bases and J by 0 bases, and 10 bases separated the two germline ends. The CDR3 spans 15 residues. CDR3 in amino acids: CASSYGQSSYNEQFF. The CDR3 DNA reads TGCGCCAGCAGCTACGGACAGAGCTCCTACAATGAGCAGTTCTTC. Looking up the rest from reference TRBV5-1 and TRBJ2-1 gives the full variable domain: KAGVTQTPRYLIKTRGQQVTLSCSPISGHRSVSWYQQTPGQGLQFLFEYFSETQRNKGNFPGRFSGRQFSNSRSEMNVSTLELGDSALYLCASSYGQSSYNEQFFGPGTRLTVL.